The clone carrying this T cell receptor beta chain has only one observation. As yet, its antigen is unknown. At one boundary the junction diverges from the germline segment, which might be a read error. Three rounds of nested PCR, following a modified ARM-PCR protocol, produced the TCRbeta library. One entry per CDR3 protein, called by TCRdb with MiXCR from the multiplex PCR reads. The profile shows approximately 79,000 distinct CDR3 sequences, 76% of them singletons. CDR1 and CDR2 (germline): MNHEY, SVGEGT. This CDR3 contains 19 residues. The data derive from a study of tumor and adjacent non-tumor tissue in lung cancer. In the study overall: Aged about 31 to 85 years, patients included roughly ten men and 5 women with stage I to III disease. Around 4.2 million productive TCRbeta reads were obtained per sample on average. Regarding the study as a whole: Normal lung showed higher cumulative top 100 clone frequency than tumor. Significantly higher TCR diversity was found in tumor than normal lung.

This sample's RNA came from whole unsorted tissue. The normal lung tissue was taken more than 3 cm from the tumor edge. V and J are TRBV6-2 or TRBV6-3 and TRBJ1-5; tentative D call: TRBD1 (5 bases). The sequencing sample was made of distant non-tumor lung tissue. This clonotype was obtained from a man in his sixties or seventies with non-small cell lung cancer. The CDR3 protein is CASSYSIGGTRARNQTQHF. DNA of the CDR3: TGTGCCAGCAGTTACTCGATTGGGGGTACAAGAGCGAGGAATCAGACCCAGCATTTT.